This TCR beta chain is drawn from a study of regulatory T cells in long-lasting Graves disease. Study observations and caveats: TRBV28 was favored in persistent disease, as were TRBJ1-2 and TRBJ2-5. Persistent Graves' patients showed less TCR diversity than newly diagnosed patients showed.

This clonotype was counted at least ten times. What it binds is not known. Arm-PCR of CDR3 regions and iRepertoire HTBI primers were the basis on which TCR beta libraries were built. TCRdb reprocessed the multiplex PCR reads via MiXCR and lists one record per CDR3 protein. The data contain roughly 450,000 distinct CDR3 sequences, roughly 20% of them singletons. As for time point: persistent/refractory GD, antithyroid drugs over 5 years with positive TRAb. RNA from PBMCs was the source of the TCR library. V lost 1 base, J lost 0 bases, and 12 bases lay in between. The CDR3 spans 16 residues. Germline loops: CDR1 SGHAT, CDR2 FQDESV (reference sequence).

V and J are TRBV11-1 and TRBJ1-2; tentatively, D is TRBD1 (5 bases). The specimen comprised peripheral blood mononuclear cells (PBMCs), sampled when the disease was refractory, from a patient treated with antithyroid drugs. This clonotype originated in a female donor with Graves disease. CDR3 residues: CASSLEWDGANYGYTF. The CDR3 region has the DNA TGTGCCAGCAGCTTAGAATGGGACGGAGCTAACTATGGCTACACCTTC.